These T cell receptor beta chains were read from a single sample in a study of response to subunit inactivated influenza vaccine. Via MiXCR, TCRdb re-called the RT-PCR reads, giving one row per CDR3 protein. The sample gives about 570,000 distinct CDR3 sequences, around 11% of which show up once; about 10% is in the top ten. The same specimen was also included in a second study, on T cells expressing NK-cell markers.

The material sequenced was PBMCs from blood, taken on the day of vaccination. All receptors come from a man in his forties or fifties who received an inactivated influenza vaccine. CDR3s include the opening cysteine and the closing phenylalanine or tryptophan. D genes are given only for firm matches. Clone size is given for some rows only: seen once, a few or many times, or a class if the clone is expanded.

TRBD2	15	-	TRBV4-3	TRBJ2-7	CASSQDPGRRNEQYF	TGCGCCAGCAGCCAAGATCCCGGGAGGAGGAACGAGCAGTACTTC
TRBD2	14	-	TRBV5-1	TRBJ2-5	CASAKQRGTETQYF	TGCGCCAGCGCCAAACAGCGGGGGACCGAGACCCAGTACTTC
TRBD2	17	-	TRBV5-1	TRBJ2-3	CASSIGLAGGRSDTQYF	TGCGCCAGCAGCATAGGACTAGCGGGAGGTCGGTCAGATACGCAGTATTTT
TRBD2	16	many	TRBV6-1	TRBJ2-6	CASSGSGRSGANVLTF	TGTGCCAGCAGTGGTAGCGGGAGATCCGGGGCCAACGTCCTGACTTTC
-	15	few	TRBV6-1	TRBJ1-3	CASTDGVPSGNTIYF	TGTGCCAGCACCGACGGGGTCCCATCTGGAAACACCATATATTTT
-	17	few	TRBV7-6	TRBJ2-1	CASSSVTGAADYNEQFF	TGTGCCAGCAGTTCCGTGACTGGTGCCGCGGACTACAATGAGCAGTTCTTC
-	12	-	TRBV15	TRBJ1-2	CATSRDRGRHTF	TGTGCCACCAGCAGAGATCGGGGAAGACACACCTTC
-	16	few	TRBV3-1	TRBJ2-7	CASSQGGTYSSYEQYF	TGTGCCAGCAGCCAAGGAGGGACTTATAGCTCCTACGAGCAGTACTTC
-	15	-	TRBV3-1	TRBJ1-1	CASSQGRGGYTEAFF	TGTGCCAGCAGCCAGGGAAGGGGAGGCTACACTGAAGCTTTCTTT
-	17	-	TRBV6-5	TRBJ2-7	CASSYSFGRQGFYEQYF	TGTGCCAGCAGTTACAGCTTCGGGAGACAGGGATTTTACGAGCAGTACTTC
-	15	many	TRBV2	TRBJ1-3	CASSHLEGAGNTIYF	TGTGCCAGCAGCCACCTAGAGGGTGCTGGAAACACCATATATTTT
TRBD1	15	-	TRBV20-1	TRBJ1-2	CSMNAPGQGDYGYTF	TGCAGTATGAATGCCCCGGGACAGGGTGACTATGGCTACACCTTC
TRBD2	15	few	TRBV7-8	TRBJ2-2	CASSLTSGGSGELFF	TGTGCCAGCAGCTTAACGTCGGGGGGGTCCGGGGAGCTGTTTTTT
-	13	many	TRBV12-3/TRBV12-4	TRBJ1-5	CASSWSRALAQHF	TGTGCCAGCAGTTGGTCCCGAGCCTTGGCCCAGCATTTT